These T cell receptor beta chains were read from a single sample in a study of T-cell memory formation after mild COVID-19. One entry per CDR3 protein, called by TCRdb with MiXCR from the 5' RACE reads. The table lists roughly 160,000 distinct CDR3 sequences, 11% of them singletons, with approximately 3.4% in the top ten. Sequenced material: PBMCs or a T cell subset sorted from them (not recorded which). The receptor source for this set is a man aged 18 to 35 who had mild COVID-19 (a few samples of this study predate the infection). Cell type and time point are not known. CDR3s include the opening cysteine and the closing phenylalanine or tryptophan. D genes are given only for firm matches. Clone size is stated in some rows and not others, as once, few, many or a class when expanded.

d_call,j_call,v_call,cdr3_length,clone_size,cdr3_aa,cdr3_nt
-,TRBJ1-2,TRBV5-5,15,-,CASSPPPRGLGGYTF,TGTGCCAGCAGCCCACCCCCGCGCGGATTGGGTGGCTACACCTTC
TRBD1,TRBJ2-3,TRBV4-3,14,many,CASSQDDREDTQYF,TGCGCCAGCAGCCAAGACGACAGGGAAGATACGCAGTATTTT
-,TRBJ1-1,TRBV6-6,13,-,CASSYRGSTEAFF,TGTGCCAGCAGTTACAGGGGGAGCACTGAAGCTTTCTTT
-,TRBJ1-1,TRBV7-3,13,-,CASSLNLGTEAFF,TGTGCCAGCAGCTTAAATTTGGGGACTGAAGCTTTCTTT
-,TRBJ1-5,TRBV7-9,13,-,CASSQMGNQPQHF,TGTGCCAGCAGCCAAATGGGCAATCAGCCCCAGCATTTT
-,TRBJ2-5,TRBV12-3/TRBV12-4,14,many,CASSLVGSQETQYF,TGTGCCAGCAGTTTAGTGGGCAGCCAAGAGACCCAGTACTTC
-,TRBJ2-6,TRBV25-1,16,-,CASSEPKGAGANVLTF,TGTGCCAGCAGTGAGCCCAAAGGGGCTGGGGCCAACGTCCTGACTTTC
TRBD1,TRBJ1-2,TRBV6-5,12,-,CASRGTGNGYTF,TGTGCCAGCAGGGGGACAGGGAATGGCTACACCTTC
-,TRBJ2-5,TRBV2,13,many,CATHGASQETQYF,TGTGCCACTCATGGGGCTAGTCAAGAGACCCAGTACTTC
TRBD1,TRBJ1-6,TRBV7-9,15,few,CASSLGQGVGSPLHF,TGTGCCAGCAGCTTAGGACAGGGTGTTGGGTCACCCCTCCACTTT
-,TRBJ2-3,TRBV5-1,13,many,CASTKQERDTQYF,TGCGCCAGCACCAAACAGGAGAGAGATACGCAGTATTTT
TRBD1,TRBJ2-2,TRBV20-1,12,-,CSAASRDRLLFF,TGCAGTGCTGCAAGTCGGGACAGGCTTCTGTTTTTT
-,TRBJ1-3,TRBV12-3/TRBV12-4,13,many,CASSLAAAATIYF,TGTGCCAGCAGCTTAGCAGCAGCGGCCACCATATATTTT
-,TRBJ2-1,TRBV10-3,11,few,CAIRGQNEQFF,TGTGCCATCAGGGGGCAGAATGAGCAGTTCTTC
TRBD2,TRBJ2-5,TRBV28,13,-,CASREGGRETQYF,TGTGCCAGCCGGGAGGGGGGCCGGGAGACCCAGTACTTC
TRBD1,TRBJ1-5,TRBV6-1,14,-,CASNADRGLGPQHF,TGTGCCAGCAATGCGGACAGGGGCCTAGGGCCCCAGCATTTT
TRBD1,TRBJ2-2,TRBV6-5,15,many,CASREQGLSTGELFF,TGTGCCAGCAGGGAACAGGGGCTCTCCACCGGGGAGCTGTTTTTT
TRBD1,TRBJ2-1,TRBV24-1,16,-,CATSDGQGESYNEQFF,TGTGCCACCAGTGACGGACAGGGTGAGTCCTACAATGAGCAGTTCTTC
-,TRBJ1-1,TRBV6-5,15,-,CASSYSRGWGTEAFF,TGTGCCAGCAGTTACTCGAGGGGTTGGGGCACTGAAGCTTTCTTT
TRBD2,TRBJ2-2,TRBV6-5,20,-,CASRPRLAGENIARTGELFF,TGTGCCAGCAGACCGAGACTAGCGGGGGAAAACATAGCTAGGACCGGGGAGCTGTTTTTT
-,TRBJ2-5,TRBV7-2,15,-,CASSRSFRGGETQYF,TGTGCCAGCAGCCGGTCGTTCAGGGGAGGAGAGACCCAGTACTTC
-,TRBJ2-5,TRBV3-1,13,-,CASSRGGRETQYF,TGTGCCAGCAGCCGGGGGGGCCGAGAGACCCAGTACTTC
-,TRBJ2-3,TRBV7-6,12,many,CAIGGATDTQYF,TGTGCCATAGGGGGGGCCACAGATACGCAGTATTTT
-,TRBJ1-1,TRBV27,16,few,CASSLGGGRMGTEAFF,TGTGCCAGCAGTTTAGGCGGGGGGCGGATGGGCACTGAAGCTTTCTTT
-,TRBJ1-2,TRBV4-3,14,few,CASSQGTQTYGYTF,TGCGCCAGCAGCCAAGGTACCCAAACCTATGGCTACACCTTC
-,TRBJ1-4,TRBV20-1,14,few,CSAPTLQGNEKLFF,TGCAGTGCCCCGACCCTTCAGGGAAATGAAAAACTGTTTTTT
-,TRBJ1-5,TRBV4-1,14,many,CASSQVDRNQPQHF,TGCGCCAGCAGCCAAGTTGACCGCAATCAGCCCCAGCATTTT
TRBD1,TRBJ2-7,TRBV6-2/TRBV6-3,15,few,CASRYAGTGGYEQYF,TGTGCCAGCAGATACGCAGGGACAGGAGGGTACGAGCAGTACTTC
TRBD1,TRBJ2-1,TRBV18,15,many,CASSHDRVPYNEQFF,TGTGCCAGCTCGCATGACAGGGTTCCCTACAATGAGCAGTTCTTC
-,TRBJ1-2,TRBV6-5,15,-,CASSYSTGGNYGYTF,TGTGCCAGCAGTTACTCTACAGGTGGGAACTATGGCTACACCTTC
TRBD1,TRBJ2-6,TRBV4-3,16,many,CASSQGQGVGANVLTF,TGCGCCAGCAGCCAAGGACAGGGGGTTGGGGCCAACGTCCTGACTTTC
-,TRBJ1-5,TRBV6-1,12,-,CASSAPSQPQHF,TGTGCCAGCAGTGCCCCCTCCCAGCCCCAGCATTTT
TRBD2,TRBJ2-7,TRBV2,13,few,CASSVRGGREQYF,TGTGCCAGCAGCGTACGGGGAGGGCGCGAGCAGTACTTC
TRBD1,TRBJ1-1,TRBV5-1,15,-,CASSRSGQRNTEAFF,TGCGCCAGCAGCCGTTCGGGACAGAGGAACACTGAAGCTTTCTTT
TRBD1,TRBJ2-3,TRBV4-1,17,few,CASSQLTGTVSTDTQYF,TGCGCCAGCAGCCAACTTACCGGGACAGTTAGCACAGATACGCAGTATTTT
TRBD1,TRBJ1-2,TRBV5-1,17,few,CASSATGTGATDYGYTF,TGCGCCAGCAGCGCTACCGGGACAGGGGCAACGGACTATGGCTACACCTTC
TRBD1,TRBJ2-1,TRBV4-3,17,few,CASSQATAGQAHNEQFF,TGCGCCAGCAGCCAAGCGACGGCGGGACAGGCCCACAATGAGCAGTTCTTC
TRBD1,TRBJ1-5,TRBV7-8,19,-,CASSLARGRDRTFNQPQHF,TGTGCCAGCAGCTTAGCGCGGGGGAGGGACAGGACTTTCAATCAGCCCCAGCATTTT
-,TRBJ1-1,TRBV5-1,14,-,CASSRTVMNTEAFF,TGCGCCAGCAGCAGGACAGTCATGAACACTGAAGCTTTCTTT
-,TRBJ2-1,TRBV25-1,14,few,CASSETDRYNEQFF,TGTGCCAGCAGTGAAACTGACAGGTACAATGAGCAGTTCTTC
TRBD2,TRBJ2-2,TRBV12-3/TRBV12-4,15,few,CASSSMGGYTGELFF,TGTGCCAGCAGTTCGATGGGGGGGTACACCGGGGAGCTGTTTTTT